This TCR beta chain was obtained from a study of read filtering for tumor transcriptome and immune sequencing. This CDR3 has 13 amino acids. Trimming removed 5 bases at V and 15 bases at J, with 20 bases between. CDR1 and CDR2 (germline): LNHNV, YYDKDF (reference sequence). In its sample, this clonotype was seen many times. From roughly 400 ng of RNA, a library with molecular barcoded alpha/delta and beta/gamma adaptors was made. One entry per CDR3 protein results from TCRdb running MiXCR on the reads. The sample lists over 50,000 distinct CDR3 sequences; approximately 14% were seen once. This chain uses TRBV15 with TRBJ2-4; D is possibly TRBD2 (6 bases). The TCR originated in a donor at least 40 years old with multiple myeloma. Sequenced sample: a population of CD138-negative cells sorted from bone marrow. As DNA, the CDR3 is TGTGCCACCAGCGACCGGGACTCTCTCAAATGGTACTTC. Its translation: CATSDRDSLKWYF.